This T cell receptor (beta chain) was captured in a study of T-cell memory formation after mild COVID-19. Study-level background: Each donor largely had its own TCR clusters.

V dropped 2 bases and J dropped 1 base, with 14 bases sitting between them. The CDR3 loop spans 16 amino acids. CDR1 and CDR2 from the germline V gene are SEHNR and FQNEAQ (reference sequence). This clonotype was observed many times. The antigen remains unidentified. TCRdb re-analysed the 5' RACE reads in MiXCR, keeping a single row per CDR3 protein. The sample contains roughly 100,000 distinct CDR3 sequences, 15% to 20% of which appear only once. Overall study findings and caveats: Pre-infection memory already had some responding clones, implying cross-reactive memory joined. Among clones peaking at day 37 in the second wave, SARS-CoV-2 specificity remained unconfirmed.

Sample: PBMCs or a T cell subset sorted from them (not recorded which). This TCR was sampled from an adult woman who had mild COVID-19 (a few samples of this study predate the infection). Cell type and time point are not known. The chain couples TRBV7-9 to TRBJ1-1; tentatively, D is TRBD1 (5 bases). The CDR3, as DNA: TGTGCCAGCAGCTTACTCCCGGGGGAGGGGAACACTGAAGCTTTCTTT. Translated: CASSLLPGEGNTEAFF.